This T cell receptor (beta chain) was recovered during a study of blood T cell repertoires in COVID-19. Measured with immunoSEQ multiplex PCR; TCRdb has only the in-frame clones, and not every one. The sample shows 25,000 to 35,000 clones, roughly 87% of them seen only once. In germline, CDR1 is SNHLY, CDR2 FYNNEI. The length of the CDR3 is 14 residues. The V end lost 2 bases, the J end lost 0 bases, and 7 bases lay between the germline ends. The sequencing sample was made of peripheral blood. This sequence joins TRBV2 and TRBJ1-1; D gene uncertain. The TCR comes from a human donor in a cohort sampled during active COVID-19. The CDR3 is CASSENFMNTEAFF. The CDR3 DNA reads as TGTGCCAGCAGTGAAAATTTCATGAACACTGAAGCTTTCTTT.